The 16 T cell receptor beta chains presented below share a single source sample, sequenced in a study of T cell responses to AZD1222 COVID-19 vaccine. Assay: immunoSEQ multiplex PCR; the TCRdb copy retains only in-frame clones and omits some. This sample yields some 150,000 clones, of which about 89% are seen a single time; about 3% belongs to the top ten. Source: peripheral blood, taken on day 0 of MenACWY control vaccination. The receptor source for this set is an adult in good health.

The CDR3 region has the DNA TGTGCCACCAGTGATTCCCACAGGGTGTACACCGGGGAGCTGTTTTTT. It codes for CATSDSHRVYTGELFF. This rearrangement joins TRBV24-1 to TRBJ2-2, with TRBD1 as a possible D gene (6 bases). The V and J ends lost 2 bases and 3 bases respectively, with 12 bases between them. The length of the CDR3 is 16 residues. Germline-derived CDR1 and CDR2 are KGHDR and SFDVKD.

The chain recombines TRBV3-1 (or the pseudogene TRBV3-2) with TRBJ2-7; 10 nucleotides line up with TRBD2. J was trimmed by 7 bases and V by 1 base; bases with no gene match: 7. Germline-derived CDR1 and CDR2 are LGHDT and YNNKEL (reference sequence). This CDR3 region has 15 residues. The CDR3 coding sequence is TGTGCCAGCAGCCAAGGGAAGGGACTAGCGAGGGAGCAGTACTTC. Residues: CASSQGKGLAREQYF.

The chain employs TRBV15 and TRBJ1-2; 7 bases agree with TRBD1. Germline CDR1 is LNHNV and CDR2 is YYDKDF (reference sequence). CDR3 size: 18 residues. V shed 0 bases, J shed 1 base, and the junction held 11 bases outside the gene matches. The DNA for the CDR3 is TGTGCCACCAGCAGAGATGGAACAGGGGAATTCTTTAACTATGGCTACACCTTC. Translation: CATSRDGTGEFFNYGYTF.

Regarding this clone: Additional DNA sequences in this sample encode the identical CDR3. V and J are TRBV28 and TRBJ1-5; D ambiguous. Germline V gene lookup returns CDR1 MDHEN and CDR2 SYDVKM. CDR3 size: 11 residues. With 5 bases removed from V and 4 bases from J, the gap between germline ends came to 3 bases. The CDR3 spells CASSPNQPQHF. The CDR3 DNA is TGTGCCAGCAGTCCTAATCAGCCCCAGCATTTT.

CDR3 amino acids: CASSFPPPQPQHF. The CDR3 nucleotides are TGTGCCAGCAGTTTTCCCCCCCCGCAGCCCCAGCATTTT. The chain uses TRBV12-3 or TRBV12-4 and TRBJ1-5, with D hard to call. The CDR3 totals 13 residues. Trimming took 3 bases from V and 7 from J, leaving 10 bases between them.

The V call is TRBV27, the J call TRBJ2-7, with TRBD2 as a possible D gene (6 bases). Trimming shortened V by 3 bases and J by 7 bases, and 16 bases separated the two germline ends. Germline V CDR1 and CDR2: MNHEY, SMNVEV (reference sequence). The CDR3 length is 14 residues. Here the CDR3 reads CASSFEGSAGEQYF. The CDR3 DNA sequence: TGTGCCAGCAGTTTTGAGGGAAGCGCGGGGGAGCAGTACTTC.

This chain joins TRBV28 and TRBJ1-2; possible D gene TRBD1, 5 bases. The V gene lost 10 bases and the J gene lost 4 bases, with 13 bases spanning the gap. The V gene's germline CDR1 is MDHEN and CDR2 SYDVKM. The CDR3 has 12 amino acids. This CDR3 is CAILGVSYGYTF. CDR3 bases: TGTGCCATCTTGGGGGTTAGCTATGGCTACACCTTC.

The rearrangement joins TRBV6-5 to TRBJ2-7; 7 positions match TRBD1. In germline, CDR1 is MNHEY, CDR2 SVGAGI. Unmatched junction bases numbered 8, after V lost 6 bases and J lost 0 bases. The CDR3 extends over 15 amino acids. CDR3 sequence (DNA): TGTGCCAGCAGCCCCTACAGGGGAAGCTCCTACGAGCAGTACTTC. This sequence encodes CASSPYRGSSYEQYF.

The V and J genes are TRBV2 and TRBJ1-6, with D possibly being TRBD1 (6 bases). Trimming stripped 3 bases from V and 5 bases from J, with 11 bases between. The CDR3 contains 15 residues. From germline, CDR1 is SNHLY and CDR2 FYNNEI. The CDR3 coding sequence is TGTGCCAGCAGTGACGCGGGACAAAATAATTCACCCCTCCACTTT. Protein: CASSDAGQNNSPLHF.

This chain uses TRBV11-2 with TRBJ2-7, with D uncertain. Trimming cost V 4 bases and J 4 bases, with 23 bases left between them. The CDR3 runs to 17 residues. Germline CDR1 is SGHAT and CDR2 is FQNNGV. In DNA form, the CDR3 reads TGTGCCAGCAGCTCTAGGACCTCCGGTGTATCGGCGTACGAGCAGTACTTC. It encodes CASSSRTSGVSAYEQYF.

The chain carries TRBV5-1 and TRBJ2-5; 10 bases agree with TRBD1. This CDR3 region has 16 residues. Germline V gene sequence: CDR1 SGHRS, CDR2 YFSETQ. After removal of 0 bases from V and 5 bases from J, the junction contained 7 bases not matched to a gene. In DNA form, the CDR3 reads TGCGCCAGCAGCTTGGGAGGGACAGGGGTTCCGGAGACCCAGTACTTC. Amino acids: CASSLGGTGVPETQYF.

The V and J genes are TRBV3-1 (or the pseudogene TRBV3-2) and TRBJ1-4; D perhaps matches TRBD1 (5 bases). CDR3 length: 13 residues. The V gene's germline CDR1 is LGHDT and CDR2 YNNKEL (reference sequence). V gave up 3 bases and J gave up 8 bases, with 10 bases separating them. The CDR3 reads CASSQWGGEKLFF. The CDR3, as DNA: TGTGCCAGCAGCCAGTGGGGCGGCGAAAAACTGTTTTTT.

The CDR3 nucleotides read TGTGCCAGCAGCTTGGCGGCAGGGGATGAAGCTTTCTTT. Amino acids: CASSLAAGDEAFF. J is TRBJ1-1 and V is TRBV5-5, with a tentative D call TRBD1 (6 bases). Looked up from germline, CDR1 is SGHKS and CDR2 is YYEKEE (reference sequence). V lost 0 bases, J lost 7 bases, and 10 bases lay in between. CDR3 length equals 13 residues.

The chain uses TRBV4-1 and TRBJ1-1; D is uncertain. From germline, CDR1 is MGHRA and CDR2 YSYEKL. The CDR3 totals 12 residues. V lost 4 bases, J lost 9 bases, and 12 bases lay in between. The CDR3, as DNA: TGCGCCAGCAGCCCCGGGCCAGTTCAAGCTTTCTTT. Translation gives CASSPGPVQAFF.

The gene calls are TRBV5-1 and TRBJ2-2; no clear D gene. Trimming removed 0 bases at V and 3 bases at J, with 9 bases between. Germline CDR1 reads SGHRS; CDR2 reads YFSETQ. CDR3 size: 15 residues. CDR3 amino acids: CASSLALLDTGELFF. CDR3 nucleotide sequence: TGCGCCAGCAGCTTGGCCTTATTGGACACCGGGGAGCTGTTTTTT.

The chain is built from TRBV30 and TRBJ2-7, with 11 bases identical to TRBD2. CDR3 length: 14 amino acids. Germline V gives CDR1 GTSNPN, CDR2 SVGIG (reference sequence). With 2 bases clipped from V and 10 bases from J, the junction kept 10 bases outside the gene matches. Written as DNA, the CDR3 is TGTGCCTGGAGTAGGGGGGACACTAGCGGGAGACAGTACTTC. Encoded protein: CAWSRGDTSGRQYF.